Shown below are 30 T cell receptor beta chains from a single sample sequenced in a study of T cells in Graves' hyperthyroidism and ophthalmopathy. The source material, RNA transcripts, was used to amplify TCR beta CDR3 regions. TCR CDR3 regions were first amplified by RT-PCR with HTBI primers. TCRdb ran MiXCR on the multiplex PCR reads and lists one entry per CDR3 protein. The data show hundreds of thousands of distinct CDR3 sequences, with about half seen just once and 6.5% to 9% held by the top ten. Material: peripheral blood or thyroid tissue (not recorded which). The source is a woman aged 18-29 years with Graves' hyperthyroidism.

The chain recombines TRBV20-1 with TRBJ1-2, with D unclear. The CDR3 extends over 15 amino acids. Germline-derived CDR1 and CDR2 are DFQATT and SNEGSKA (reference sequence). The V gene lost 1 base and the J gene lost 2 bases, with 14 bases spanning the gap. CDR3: CSARVPATLNYGYTF. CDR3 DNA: TGCAGTGCTAGAGTGCCAGCGACATTAAACTATGGCTACACCTTC.

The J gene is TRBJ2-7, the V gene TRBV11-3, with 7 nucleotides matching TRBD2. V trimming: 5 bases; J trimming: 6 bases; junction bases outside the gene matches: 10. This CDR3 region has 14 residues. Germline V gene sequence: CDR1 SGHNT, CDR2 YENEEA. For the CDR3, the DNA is TGTGCCAGCAGCCCCGGGGGGAGGGCCTCCGAGCAGTACTTC. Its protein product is CASSPGGRASEQYF. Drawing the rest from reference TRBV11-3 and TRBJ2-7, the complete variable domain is EAGVVQSPRYKIIEKKQPVAFWCNPISGHNTLYWYLQNLGQGPELLIRYENEEAVDDSQLPKDRFSAERLKGVDSTLKIQPAELGDSAVYLCASSPGGRASEQYFGPGTRLTVT.

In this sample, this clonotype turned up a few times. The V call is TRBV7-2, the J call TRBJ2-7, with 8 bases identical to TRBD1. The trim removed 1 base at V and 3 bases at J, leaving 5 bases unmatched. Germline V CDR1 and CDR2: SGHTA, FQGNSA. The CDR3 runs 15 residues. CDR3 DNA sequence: TGTGCCAGCAGCTTAGTCGGGGACAGGAGCTACGAGCAGTACTTC. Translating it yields CASSLVGDRSYEQYF.

This chain's CDR3 is CASSLTRNNEQYF. CDR3 sequence (DNA): TGTGCCAGCAGTTTAACTAGGAACAACGAGCAGTACTTC. This chain uses TRBV12-3 or TRBV12-4 with TRBJ2-7, with D tentatively TRBD2 (5 bases). V lost 2 bases, J lost 5 bases, and 10 bases lay in between. The CDR3 has 13 residues.

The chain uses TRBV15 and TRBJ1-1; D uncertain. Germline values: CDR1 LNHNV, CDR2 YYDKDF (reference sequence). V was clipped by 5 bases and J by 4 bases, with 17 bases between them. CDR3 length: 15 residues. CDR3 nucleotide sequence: TGTGCCACCAGCCCTCCCCCGGGCCTAGCCACTGAAGCTTTCTTT. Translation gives CATSPPPGLATEAFF.

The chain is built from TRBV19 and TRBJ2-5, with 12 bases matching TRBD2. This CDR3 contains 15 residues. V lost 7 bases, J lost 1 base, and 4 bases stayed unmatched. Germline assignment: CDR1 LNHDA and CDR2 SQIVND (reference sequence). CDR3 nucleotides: TGTGCCAGTACCATGACTAGCGGGGGCCAAGAGACCCAGTACTTC. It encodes CASTMTSGGQETQYF.

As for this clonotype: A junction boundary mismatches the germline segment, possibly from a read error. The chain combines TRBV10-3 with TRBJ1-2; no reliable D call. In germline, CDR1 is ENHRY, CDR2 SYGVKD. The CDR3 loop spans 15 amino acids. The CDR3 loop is CATSDEKGGDYGHTF. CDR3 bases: TGTGCCACCAGTGATGAAAAGGGCGGAGACTATGGCCACACCTTC.

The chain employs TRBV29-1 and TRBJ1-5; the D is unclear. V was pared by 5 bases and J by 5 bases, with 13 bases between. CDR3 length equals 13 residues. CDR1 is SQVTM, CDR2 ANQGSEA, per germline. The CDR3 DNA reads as TGCAGCGTTTCGGCCACAAGCTATCAGCCCCAGCATTTT. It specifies CSVSATSYQPQHF.

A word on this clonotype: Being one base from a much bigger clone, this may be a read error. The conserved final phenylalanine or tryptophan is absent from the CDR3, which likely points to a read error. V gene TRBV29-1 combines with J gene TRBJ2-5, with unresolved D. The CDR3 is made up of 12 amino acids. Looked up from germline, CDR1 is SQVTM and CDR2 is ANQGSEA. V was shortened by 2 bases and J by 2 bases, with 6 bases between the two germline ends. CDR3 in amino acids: CSVELVQETQYL. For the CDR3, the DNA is TGCAGCGTTGAACTAGTTCAAGAGACCCAGTACCTC.

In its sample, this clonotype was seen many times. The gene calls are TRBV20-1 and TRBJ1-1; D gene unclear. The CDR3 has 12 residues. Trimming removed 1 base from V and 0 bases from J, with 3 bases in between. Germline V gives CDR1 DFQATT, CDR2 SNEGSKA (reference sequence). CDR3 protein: CSARAMNTEAFF. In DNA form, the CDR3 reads TGCAGTGCTAGAGCCATGAACACTGAAGCTTTCTTT.

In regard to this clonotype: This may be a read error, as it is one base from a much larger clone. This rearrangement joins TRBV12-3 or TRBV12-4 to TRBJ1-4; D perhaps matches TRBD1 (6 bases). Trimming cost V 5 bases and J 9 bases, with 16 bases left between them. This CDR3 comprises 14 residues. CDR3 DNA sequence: TGTGCCAGCAGTGCCGGGACAAAAAATAAAAAACTGTTTTTT. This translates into CASSAGTKNKKLFF.

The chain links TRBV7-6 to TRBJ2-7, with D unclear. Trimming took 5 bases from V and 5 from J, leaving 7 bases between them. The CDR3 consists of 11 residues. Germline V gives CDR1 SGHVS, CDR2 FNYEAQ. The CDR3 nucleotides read TGTGCCAGCAGCCTCCCCAACGAGCAGTACTTC. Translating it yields CASSLPNEQYF.

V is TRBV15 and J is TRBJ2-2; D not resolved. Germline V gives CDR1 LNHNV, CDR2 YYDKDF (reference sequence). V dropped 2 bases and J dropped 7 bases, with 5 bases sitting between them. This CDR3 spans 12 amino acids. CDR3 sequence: CATSRPDGELFF. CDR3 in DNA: TGTGCCACCAGCAGACCGGACGGGGAGCTGTTTTTT.

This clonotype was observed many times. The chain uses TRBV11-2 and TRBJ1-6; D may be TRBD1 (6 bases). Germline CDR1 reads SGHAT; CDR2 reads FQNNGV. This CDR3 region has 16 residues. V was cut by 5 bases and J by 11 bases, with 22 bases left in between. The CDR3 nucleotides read TGTGCCAGCAGCCGCGGGGATCGGGACAACCGGACACCCCTCCACTTT. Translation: CASSRGDRDNRTPLHF.

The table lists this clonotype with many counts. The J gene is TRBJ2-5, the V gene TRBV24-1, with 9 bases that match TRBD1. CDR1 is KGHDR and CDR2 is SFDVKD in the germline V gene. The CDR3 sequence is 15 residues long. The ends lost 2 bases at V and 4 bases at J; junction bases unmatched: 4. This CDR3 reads CATSDSGQGRETQYF. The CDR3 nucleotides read TGTGCCACCAGTGATTCCGGACAGGGGCGAGAGACCCAGTACTTC.

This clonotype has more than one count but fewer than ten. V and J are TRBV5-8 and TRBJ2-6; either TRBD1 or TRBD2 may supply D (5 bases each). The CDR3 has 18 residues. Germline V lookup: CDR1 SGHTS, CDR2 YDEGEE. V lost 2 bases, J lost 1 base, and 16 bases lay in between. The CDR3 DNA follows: TGTGCCAGCAGCTTCACAAGGGGACGTAGTTCTGGGGCCAACGTCCTGACTTTC. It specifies CASSFTRGRSSGANVLTF.

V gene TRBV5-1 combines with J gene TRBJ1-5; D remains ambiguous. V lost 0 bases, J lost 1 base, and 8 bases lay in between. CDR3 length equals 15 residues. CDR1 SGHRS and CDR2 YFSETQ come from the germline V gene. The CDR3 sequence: CASSLDSVSNQPQHF. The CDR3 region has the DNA TGCGCCAGCAGCTTGGATTCGGTGAGCAATCAGCCCCAGCATTTT.

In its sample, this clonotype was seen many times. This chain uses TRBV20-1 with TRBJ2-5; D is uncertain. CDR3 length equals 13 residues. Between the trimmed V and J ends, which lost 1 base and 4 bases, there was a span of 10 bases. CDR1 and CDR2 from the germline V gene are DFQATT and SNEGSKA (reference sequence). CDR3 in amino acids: CSARVLVGETQYF. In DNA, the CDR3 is TGCAGTGCTAGAGTTCTAGTGGGAGAGACCCAGTACTTC.

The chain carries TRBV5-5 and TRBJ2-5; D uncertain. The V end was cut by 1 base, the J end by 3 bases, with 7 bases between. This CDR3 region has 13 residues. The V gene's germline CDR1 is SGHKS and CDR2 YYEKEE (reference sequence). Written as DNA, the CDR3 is TGTGCCAGCAGCTTGAAGCGAGAAGAGACCCAGTACTTC. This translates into CASSLKREETQYF.

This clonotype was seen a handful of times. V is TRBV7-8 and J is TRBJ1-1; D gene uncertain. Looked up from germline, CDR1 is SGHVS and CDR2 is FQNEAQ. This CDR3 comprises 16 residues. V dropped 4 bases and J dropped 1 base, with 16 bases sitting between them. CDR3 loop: CASSSLGRTANTEAFF. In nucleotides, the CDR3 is TGTGCCAGCAGCTCCCTCGGGAGAACTGCGAACACTGAAGCTTTCTTT. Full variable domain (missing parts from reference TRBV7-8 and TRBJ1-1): GAGVSQSPRYKVAKRGQDVALRCDPISGHVSLFWYQQALGQGPEFLTYFQNEAQLDKSGLPSDRFFAERPEGSVSTLKIQRTQQEDSAVYLCASSSLGRTANTEAFFGQGTRLTVV.

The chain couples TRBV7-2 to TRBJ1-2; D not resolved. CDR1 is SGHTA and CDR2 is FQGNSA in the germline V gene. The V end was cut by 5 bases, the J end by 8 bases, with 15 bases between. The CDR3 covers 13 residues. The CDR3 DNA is TGTGCCAGCAGCCCTACCTTAGGAGGAGGCTACACCTTC. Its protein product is CASSPTLGGGYTF.

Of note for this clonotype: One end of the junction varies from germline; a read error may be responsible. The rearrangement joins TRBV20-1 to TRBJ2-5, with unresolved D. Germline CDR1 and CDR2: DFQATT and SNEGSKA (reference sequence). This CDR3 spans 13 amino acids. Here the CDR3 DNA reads TGCGGTGCTGGCCCGTGGAACCAAGAGACCCAGTACTTC. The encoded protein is CGAGPWNQETQYF.

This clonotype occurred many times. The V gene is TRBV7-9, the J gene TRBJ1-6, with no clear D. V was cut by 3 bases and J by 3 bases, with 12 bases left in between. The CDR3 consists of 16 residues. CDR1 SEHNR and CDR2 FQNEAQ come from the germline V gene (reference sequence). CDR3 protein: CASSLADASYNSPLHF. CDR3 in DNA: TGTGCCAGCAGCTTGGCGGACGCCAGCTATAATTCACCCCTCCACTTT.

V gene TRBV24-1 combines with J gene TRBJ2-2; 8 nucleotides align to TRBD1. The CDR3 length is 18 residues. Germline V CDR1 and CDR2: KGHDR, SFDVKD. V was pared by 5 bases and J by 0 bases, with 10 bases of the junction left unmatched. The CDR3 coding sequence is TGTGCCACCAGTGGCCCAGGGGGCGGAATTTCGAACACCGGGGAGCTGTTTTTT. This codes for CATSGPGGGISNTGELFF.

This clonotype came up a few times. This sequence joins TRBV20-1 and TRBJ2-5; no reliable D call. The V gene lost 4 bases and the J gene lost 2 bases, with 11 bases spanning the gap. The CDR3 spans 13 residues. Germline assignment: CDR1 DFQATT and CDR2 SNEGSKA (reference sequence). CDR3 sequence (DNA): TGCAGTGCTATGGACCTGGGGCAAGAGACCCAGTACTTC. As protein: CSAMDLGQETQYF.

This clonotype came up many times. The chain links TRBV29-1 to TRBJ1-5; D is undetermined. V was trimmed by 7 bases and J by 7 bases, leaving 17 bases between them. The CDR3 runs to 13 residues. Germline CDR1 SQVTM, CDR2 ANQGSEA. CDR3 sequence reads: CSALSDVTQPQHF. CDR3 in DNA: TGCAGCGCACTATCGGACGTCACCCAGCCCCAGCATTTT.

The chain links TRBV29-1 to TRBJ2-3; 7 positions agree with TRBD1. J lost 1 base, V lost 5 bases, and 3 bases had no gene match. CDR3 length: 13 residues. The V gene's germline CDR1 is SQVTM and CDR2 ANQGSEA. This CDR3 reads CSVHGQGTDTQYF. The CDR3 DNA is TGCAGCGTTCACGGACAGGGCACAGATACGCAGTATTTT.

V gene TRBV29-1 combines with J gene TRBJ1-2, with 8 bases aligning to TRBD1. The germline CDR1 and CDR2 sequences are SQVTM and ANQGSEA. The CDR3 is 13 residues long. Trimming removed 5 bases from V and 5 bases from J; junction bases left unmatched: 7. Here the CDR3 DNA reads TGCAGCGTTCTGCCGGGACAGGTTTATGGCTACACCTTC. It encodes CSVLPGQVYGYTF. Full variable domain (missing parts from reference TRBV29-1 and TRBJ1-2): SAVISQKPSRDICQRGTSLTIQCQVDSQVTMMFWYRQQPGQSLTLIATANQGSEATYESGFVIDKFPISRPNLTFSTLTVSNMSPEDSSIYLCSVLPGQVYGYTFGSGTRLTVV.

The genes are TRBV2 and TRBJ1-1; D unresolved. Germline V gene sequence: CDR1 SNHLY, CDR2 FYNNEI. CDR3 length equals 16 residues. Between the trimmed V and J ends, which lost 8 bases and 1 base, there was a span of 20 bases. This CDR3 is CASSPRGGQPNTEAFF. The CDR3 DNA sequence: TGTGCCAGCTCACCCCGGGGAGGGCAGCCGAACACTGAAGCTTTCTTT.

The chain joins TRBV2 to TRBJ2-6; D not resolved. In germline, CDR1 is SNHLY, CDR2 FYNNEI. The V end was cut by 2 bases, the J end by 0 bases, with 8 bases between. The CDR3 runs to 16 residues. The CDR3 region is CASSEPGASGANVLTF. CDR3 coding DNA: TGTGCCAGCAGTGAACCGGGTGCCTCTGGGGCCAACGTCCTGACTTTC.